Listed here is a single T cell receptor beta chain. V gave up 6 bases and J gave up 0 bases; unmatched junction bases: 4. Germline CDR1 LNHDA, CDR2 SQIVND (reference sequence). There are 15 residues in the CDR3. The source of the sample is a study of blood T cell repertoires in COVID-19. Generated by immunoSEQ multiplex PCR, the TCRdb table keeps only in-frame clones and is missing some. The sample has under 300,000 clones, 75% to 90% seen once. Material: peripheral blood. The sequence was obtained from a man between 60 and 75 years old who had recovered from COVID-19. This chain links TRBV19 with TRBJ1-3; TRBD1 matches 8 bases. For the CDR3, the DNA is TGTGCCAGTAGATCCGGGACAGGCTCTGGAAACACCATATATTTT. It codes for CASRSGTGSGNTIYF.